Shown below are 21 T cell receptor beta chains from a single sample sequenced in a study of blood T cell repertoires in COVID-19. TCRdb's table, derived via immunoSEQ multiplex PCR, lists solely in-frame clones and lacks some. The sample lists approximately 280,000 clones, 90% occurring once. The material sequenced was PBMCs or T cells enriched from blood (not recorded which). Receptors were obtained from a woman between 18 and 29 years old with acute COVID-19.

This clone has a single count. The genes are TRBV18 and TRBJ2-3, with 10 bases lining up with TRBD2. Germline V gene sequence: CDR1 KGHSH, CDR2 LQKENI. Trimming removed 4 bases from V and 6 bases from J; junction bases left unmatched: 4. This CDR3 is built from 14 residues. The CDR3, as DNA: TGTGCCAGCTCACTCGGGACTAGCGCCGATACGCAGTATTTT. Translation: CASSLGTSADTQYF.

The V and J genes are TRBV30 and TRBJ2-7; 8 bases align to TRBD1. The CDR3 spans 14 residues. Germline loops: CDR1 GTSNPN, CDR2 SVGIG (reference sequence). V shed 3 bases and J 7 bases; nucleotides not matched to a gene: 11. The DNA of the CDR3 is TGTGCCTGGAGACCGAGGACAGGGTTTGGGGAGCAGTACTTC. Its protein product is CAWRPRTGFGEQYF.

CDR3 nucleotide sequence: TGTGCCTGGACCACGACTAGCGGGAGGGACAATGAGCAGTTCTTC. Its protein is CAWTTTSGRDNEQFF. The rearrangement joins TRBV30 to TRBJ2-1, with 14 nucleotides matching TRBD2. Germline CDR1 is GTSNPN and CDR2 is SVGIG (reference sequence). This CDR3 is 15 amino acids long. After removal of 4 bases from V and 5 bases from J, the junction contained 4 bases not matched to a gene.

This rearrangement joins TRBV6-5 to TRBJ1-1; a weak D match, TRBD1 (6 bases). V dropped 10 bases and J dropped 2 bases, with 14 bases sitting between them. The CDR3 has 13 residues. Germline CDR1 is MNHEY and CDR2 is SVGAGI. This CDR3 is CATQGQLNTEAFF. The CDR3 bases are TGTGCCACCCAGGGACAACTTAACACTGAAGCTTTCTTT.

The chain has TRBV23-1 and TRBJ1-2; maybe TRBD1 (5 bases). TRBV23-1 belongs to the ORF category, with a function that is uncertain. Between the trimmed V and J ends, which lost 0 bases and 4 bases, there was a span of 12 bases. The CDR3 covers 15 residues. The CDR3 loop reads CASSQSKQGPYGYTF. CDR3 DNA: TGCGCCAGCAGTCAATCGAAGCAGGGCCCCTATGGCTACACCTTC.

This chain joins TRBV18 and TRBJ1-1, with a weak D call TRBD1 (5 bases). CDR1 KGHSH and CDR2 LQKENI come from the germline V gene. CDR3 size: 14 residues. V was shortened by 3 bases and J by 5 bases, with 13 bases between the two germline ends. CDR3 bases: TGTGCCAGCTCACCTAGGCAGGGATGGACTGAAGCTTTCTTT. Translated: CASSPRQGWTEAFF. Drawing the rest from reference TRBV18 and TRBJ1-1, the complete variable domain is NAGVMQNPRHLVRRRGQEARLRCSPMKGHSHVYWYRQLPEEGLKFMVYLQKENIIDESGMPKERFSAEFPKEGPSILRIQQVVRGDSAAYFCASSPRQGWTEAFFGQGTRLTVV.

The chain couples TRBV11-2 to TRBJ2-2, with 10 bases matching TRBD2. The CDR3 runs 16 residues. The germline V gene has CDR1 SGHAT and CDR2 FQNNGV. V shed 5 bases and J 4 bases; nucleotides not matched to a gene: 7. In DNA form, the CDR3 reads TGTGCCAGCAGCGCAATAGCGGGAGGTAGCACCGGGGAGCTGTTTTTT. Translation gives CASSAIAGGSTGELFF.

The chain links TRBV2 to TRBJ2-1, with D perhaps matching TRBD1 (6 bases). The V gene's germline CDR1 is SNHLY and CDR2 FYNNEI. The CDR3 length is 15 residues. V lost 5 bases and J 0 bases, leaving 11 bases between the germline ends. CDR3 sequence reads: CASSRQAGSYNEQFF. DNA of the CDR3: TGTGCCAGCAGTAGACAGGCTGGCTCCTACAATGAGCAGTTCTTC.

The V gene is TRBV12-3 or TRBV12-4, the J gene TRBJ1-2; TRBD1 might be the D (6 bases). The CDR3 is 13 amino acids. The ends were cut back, 7 bases at V and 6 bases at J, with 15 bases in the middle. CDR3 nucleotide sequence: TGTGCCAGCAACCCGACAGGTACTAATGGCTACACCTTC. Translation gives CASNPTGTNGYTF.

The rearrangement links TRBV19 to TRBJ2-2; 10 bases are shared with TRBD2. CDR3 length: 19 amino acids. Germline values: CDR1 LNHDA, CDR2 SQIVND (reference sequence). The trim removed 3 bases at V and 2 bases at J, leaving 12 bases unmatched. The CDR3 nucleotides read TGTGCCAGTAGTATTCGGACTAGCGGTCCACTGGAAAACACCGGGGAGCTGTTTTTT. This encodes CASSIRTSGPLENTGELFF.

This sequence joins TRBV5-4 and TRBJ2-7; TRBD1 matches at 9 bases. Germline CDR1 reads SGHNT; CDR2 reads YYREEE (reference sequence). Trimming at V came to 7 bases and at J to 3 bases, leaving 5 bases not matched to a gene. This CDR3 is 13 amino acids long. CDR3 in amino acids: CASRGDRDYEQYF. The CDR3 nucleotides read TGTGCCAGCCGCGGGGACAGGGACTACGAGCAGTACTTC.

The chain uses TRBV4-2 and TRBJ1-5, with a possible D match to TRBD1 (6 bases). CDR1 and CDR2 from the germline V gene are LGHNA and YNFKEQ. The CDR3 sequence is 18 residues long. Trimming took off 1 base at V and 3 bases at J, with 19 bases between the two ends. The CDR3, as DNA: TGTGCCAGCAGCCAAGTCCCGCAGGTCACAGGGTACAATCAGCCCCAGCATTTT. The encoded protein is CASSQVPQVTGYNQPQHF.

The V gene is TRBV13, the J gene TRBJ1-1, with D unresolved. The CDR3 covers 14 residues. V was pared by 5 bases and J by 5 bases, with 15 bases between. Germline lookup yields CDR1 PRHDT and CDR2 FYEKMQ (reference sequence). The DNA of the CDR3 is TGTGCCAGCAGCGCGCAGGTTCAAGAAACTGAAGCTTTCTTT. This translates into CASSAQVQETEAFF.

V gene TRBV4-3 combines with J gene TRBJ1-1; 8 nucleotides line up with TRBD1. The CDR3 runs to 16 residues. V was clipped by 2 bases and J by 2 bases; unmatched bases: 7. Germline V gene lookup returns CDR1 LGHNA and CDR2 YSLEER. In DNA, the CDR3 is TGCGCCAGCAGCCAATCCCCCCAGGGGGCAAACACTGAAGCTTTCTTT. Its translation: CASSQSPQGANTEAFF.

In nucleotides, the CDR3 is TGTGCCAGCAGCCGAGGGGGGGGATACTATGGCTACACCTTC. It codes for CASSRGGGYYGYTF. The V gene is TRBV3-1 (or the pseudogene TRBV3-2), the J gene TRBJ1-2; the D gene is possibly TRBD1 (6 bases). Per the germline V gene, CDR1 is LGHDT and CDR2 is YNNKEL (reference sequence). The V end lost 4 bases, the J end lost 3 bases, and 12 bases lay between the germline ends. The CDR3 sequence is 14 residues long.

The chain has TRBV7-2 and TRBJ2-5; D is perhaps TRBD2 (5 bases). Germline-derived CDR1 and CDR2 are SGHTA and FQGNSA. V lost 3 bases to trimming and J lost 7 bases, with 18 bases between them. The CDR3 extends over 15 amino acids. The CDR3 DNA reads TGTGCCAGCAGCTTGGCAACTACCGAGGGCGGGACCCAGTACTTC. It codes for CASSLATTEGGTQYF.

As DNA, the CDR3 is TGTGCCACCAGCAGAGGCCTAATATATAAACGGGGACAGCATTTTTACACCTTC. Protein product: CATSRGLIYKRGQHFYTF. This sequence joins TRBV15 and TRBJ1-2; 7 nucleotides agree with TRBD1. CDR1 and CDR2 from the germline V gene are LNHNV and YYDKDF (reference sequence). This CDR3 has 18 residues. The V segment lost 1 base and the J segment 11 bases; nucleotides outside the gene matches: 22. The full variable domain, its missing parts supplied by reference TRBV15 and TRBJ1-2, is DAMVIQNPRYQVTQFGKPVTLSCSQTLNHNVMYWYQQKSSQAPKLLFHYYDKDFNNEADTPDNFQSRRPNTSFCFLDIRSPGLGDTAMYLCATSRGLIYKRGQHFYTFGSGTRLTVV.

CDR3 region: CASSISDSSYNEQFF. The CDR3 DNA is TGTGCCAGCAGTATTTCGGACAGCTCCTACAATGAGCAGTTCTTC. The V gene is TRBV3-1 (or the pseudogene TRBV3-2), the J gene TRBJ2-1, with a weak D call TRBD1 (6 bases). This CDR3 is built from 15 residues. The germline gives CDR1 LGHDT, CDR2 YNNKEL (reference sequence). The germline V and J ends were trimmed by 6 bases and 0 bases, with 12 bases remaining between them.

This rearrangement joins TRBV11-2 to TRBJ2-7, with 9 bases that match TRBD2. The CDR3 spans 14 residues. CDR1 is SGHAT and CDR2 is FQNNGV in the germline V gene. The V gene end was trimmed by 5 bases and the J gene end by 7 bases; junction bases not matched to a gene: 9. Here the CDR3 DNA reads TGTGCCAGCAGCACTAGCGGGCGGGGTACAGAGCAGTACTTC. Amino acids: CASSTSGRGTEQYF.

CDR3 in DNA: TGTGCCAGTAGTCCCGGGACTAGCGGGAGGGCCTCCGGGAACGAGCAGTACTTC. This gives the protein CASSPGTSGRASGNEQYF. The V call is TRBV19, the J call TRBJ2-7, with 16 bases lining up with TRBD2. The V gene end was trimmed by 5 bases and the J gene end by 5 bases; junction bases not matched to a gene: 12. The CDR3 runs to 18 residues. The V gene's germline CDR1 is LNHDA and CDR2 SQIVND (reference sequence).

The chain is built from TRBV6-2 or TRBV6-3 and TRBJ2-3; 11 nucleotides match TRBD1. CDR1 is MNHEY and CDR2 is SVGEGT in the germline V gene. V shed 3 bases and J 4 bases; nucleotides not matched to a gene: 6. CDR3 length: 16 amino acids. The CDR3: CASSYAGTGGPDTQYF. The CDR3 DNA reads TGTGCCAGCAGTTATGCCGGGACAGGGGGTCCAGATACGCAGTATTTT.